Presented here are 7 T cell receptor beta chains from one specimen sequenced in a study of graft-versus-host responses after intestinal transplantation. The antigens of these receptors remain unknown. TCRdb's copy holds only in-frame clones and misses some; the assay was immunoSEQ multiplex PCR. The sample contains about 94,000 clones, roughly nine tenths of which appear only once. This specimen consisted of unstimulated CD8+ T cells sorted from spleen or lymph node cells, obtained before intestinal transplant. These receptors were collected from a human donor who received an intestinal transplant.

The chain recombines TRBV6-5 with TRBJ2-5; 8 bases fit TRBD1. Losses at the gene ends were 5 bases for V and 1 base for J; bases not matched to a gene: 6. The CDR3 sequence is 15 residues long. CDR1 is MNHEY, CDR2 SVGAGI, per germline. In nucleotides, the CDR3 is TGTGCCAGCAGTCCGCGGACAGGGCCCCAAGAGACCCAGTACTTC. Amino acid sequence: CASSPRTGPQETQYF.

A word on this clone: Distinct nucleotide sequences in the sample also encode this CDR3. DNA for the CDR3: TGTGCCAGCAGTTACTCCCCCAGCACTGAAGCTTTCTTT. Translated, it gives CASSYSPSTEAFF. V usage is TRBV6-5 and J usage is TRBJ1-1; D not certain. There are 13 residues in the CDR3. CDR1 and CDR2 (germline): MNHEY, SVGAGI. V was cut by 0 bases and J by 4 bases, with 6 bases left in between.

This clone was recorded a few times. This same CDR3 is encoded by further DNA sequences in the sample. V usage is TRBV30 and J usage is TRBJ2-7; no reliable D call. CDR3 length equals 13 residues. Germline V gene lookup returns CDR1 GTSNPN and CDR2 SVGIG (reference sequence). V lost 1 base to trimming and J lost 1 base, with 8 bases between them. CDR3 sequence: CAWSAGGSYEQYF. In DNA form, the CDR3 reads TGTGCCTGGAGTGCGGGTGGTTCCTACGAGCAGTACTTC.

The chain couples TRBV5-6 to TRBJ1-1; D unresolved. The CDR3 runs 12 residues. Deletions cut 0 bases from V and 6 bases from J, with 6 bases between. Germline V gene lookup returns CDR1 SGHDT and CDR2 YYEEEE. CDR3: CASSLGASEAFF. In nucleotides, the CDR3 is TGTGCCAGCAGCTTGGGGGCGTCTGAAGCTTTCTTT. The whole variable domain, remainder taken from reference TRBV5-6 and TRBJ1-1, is DAGVTQSPTHLIKTRGQQVTLRCSPKSGHDTVSWYQQALGQGPQFIFQYYEEEERQRGNFPDRFSGHQFPNYSSELNVNALLLGDSALYLCASSLGASEAFFGQGTRLTVV.

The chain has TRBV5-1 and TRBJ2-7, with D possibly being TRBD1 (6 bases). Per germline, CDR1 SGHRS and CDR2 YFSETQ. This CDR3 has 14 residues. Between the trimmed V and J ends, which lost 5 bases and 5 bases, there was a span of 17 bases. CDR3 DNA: TGCGCCAGCAGAGTGAAAGGGGGTCCCAACGAGCAGTACTTC. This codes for CASRVKGGPNEQYF.

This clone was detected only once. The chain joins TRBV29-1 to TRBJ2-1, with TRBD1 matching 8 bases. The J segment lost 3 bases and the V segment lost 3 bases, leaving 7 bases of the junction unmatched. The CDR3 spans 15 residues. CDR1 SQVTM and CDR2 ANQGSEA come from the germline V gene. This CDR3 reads CSVDAGRGRYNEQFF. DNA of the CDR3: TGCAGCGTTGACGCGGGCAGGGGGCGCTACAATGAGCAGTTCTTC.

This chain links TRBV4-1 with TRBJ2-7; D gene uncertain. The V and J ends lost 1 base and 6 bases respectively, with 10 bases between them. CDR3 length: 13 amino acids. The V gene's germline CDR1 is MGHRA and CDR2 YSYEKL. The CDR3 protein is CASSQVSPGEQYF. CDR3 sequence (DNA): TGCGCCAGCAGCCAAGTTAGTCCGGGCGAGCAGTACTTC.